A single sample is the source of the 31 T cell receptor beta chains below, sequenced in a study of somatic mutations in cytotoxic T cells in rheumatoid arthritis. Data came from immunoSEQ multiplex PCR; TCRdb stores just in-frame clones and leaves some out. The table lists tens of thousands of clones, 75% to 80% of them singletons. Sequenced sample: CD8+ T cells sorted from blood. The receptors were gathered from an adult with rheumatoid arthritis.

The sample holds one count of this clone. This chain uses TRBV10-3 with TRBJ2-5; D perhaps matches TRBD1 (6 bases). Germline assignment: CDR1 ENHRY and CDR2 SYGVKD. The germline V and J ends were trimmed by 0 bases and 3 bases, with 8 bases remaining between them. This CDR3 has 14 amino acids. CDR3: CAISESGTKETQYF. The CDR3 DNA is TGTGCCATCAGTGAGTCCGGGACAAAAGAGACCCAGTACTTC.

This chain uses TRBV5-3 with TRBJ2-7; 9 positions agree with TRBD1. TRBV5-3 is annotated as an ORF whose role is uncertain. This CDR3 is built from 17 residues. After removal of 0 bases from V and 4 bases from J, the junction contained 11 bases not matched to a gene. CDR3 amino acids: CARSLVGTGWVGYEQYF. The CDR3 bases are TGTGCCAGAAGCTTGGTCGGGACAGGGTGGGTTGGGTACGAGCAGTACTTC.

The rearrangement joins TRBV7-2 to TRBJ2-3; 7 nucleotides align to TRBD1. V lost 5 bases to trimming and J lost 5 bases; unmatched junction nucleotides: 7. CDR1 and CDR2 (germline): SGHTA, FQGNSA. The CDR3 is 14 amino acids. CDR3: CASSRDREGDTQYF. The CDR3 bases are TGTGCCAGCAGCAGAGACAGGGAAGGAGATACGCAGTATTTT.

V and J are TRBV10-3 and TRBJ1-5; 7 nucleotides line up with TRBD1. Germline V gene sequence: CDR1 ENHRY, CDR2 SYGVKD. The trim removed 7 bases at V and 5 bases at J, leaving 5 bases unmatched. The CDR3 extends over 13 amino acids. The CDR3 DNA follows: TGTGCCATCAAACCCACAGGGGATCAGCCCCAGCATTTT. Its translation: CAIKPTGDQPQHF.

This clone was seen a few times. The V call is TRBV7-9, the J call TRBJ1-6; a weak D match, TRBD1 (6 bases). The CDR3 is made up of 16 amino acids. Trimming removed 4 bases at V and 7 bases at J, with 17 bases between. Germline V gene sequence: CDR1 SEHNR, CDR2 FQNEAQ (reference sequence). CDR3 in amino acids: CASSSFQGRGNSPLHF. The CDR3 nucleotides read TGTGCCAGCAGCTCATTCCAGGGGCGAGGAAATTCACCCCTCCACTTT.

DNA for the CDR3: TGTGCCAGCAGCTTAGACCACTCCAGCTCCTACGAGCAGTACTTC. This encodes CASSLDHSSSYEQYF. J is TRBJ2-7 and V is TRBV11-3; D not resolved. Trimming pared 0 bases from V and 0 bases from J, leaving 9 bases between. This CDR3 comprises 15 residues. The V gene's germline CDR1 is SGHNT and CDR2 YENEEA.

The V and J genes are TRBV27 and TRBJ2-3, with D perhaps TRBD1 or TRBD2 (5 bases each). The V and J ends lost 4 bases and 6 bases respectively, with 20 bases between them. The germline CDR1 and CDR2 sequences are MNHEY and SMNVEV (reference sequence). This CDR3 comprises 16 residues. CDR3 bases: TGTGCCAGCAGTTCCCGGAGGTATGAGGACAAGGATACGCAGTATTTT. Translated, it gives CASSSRRYEDKDTQYF.

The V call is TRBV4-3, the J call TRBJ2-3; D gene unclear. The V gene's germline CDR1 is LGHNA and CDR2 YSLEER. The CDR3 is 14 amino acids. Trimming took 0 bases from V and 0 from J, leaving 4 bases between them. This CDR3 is CASSQDGSTDTQYF. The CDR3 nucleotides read TGCGCCAGCAGCCAAGATGGCAGCACAGATACGCAGTATTTT.

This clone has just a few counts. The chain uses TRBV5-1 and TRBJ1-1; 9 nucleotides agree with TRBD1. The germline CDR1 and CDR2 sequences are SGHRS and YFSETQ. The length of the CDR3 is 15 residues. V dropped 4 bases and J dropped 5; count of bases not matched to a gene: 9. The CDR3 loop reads CASSLGQGGGTEAFF. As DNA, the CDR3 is TGCGCCAGCAGCCTGGGACAGGGCGGTGGGACTGAAGCTTTCTTT.

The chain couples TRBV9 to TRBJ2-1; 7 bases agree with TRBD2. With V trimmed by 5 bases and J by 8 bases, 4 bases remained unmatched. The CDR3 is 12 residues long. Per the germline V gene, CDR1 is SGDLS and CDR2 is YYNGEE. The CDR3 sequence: CASSGSGDEQFF. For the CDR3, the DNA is TGTGCCAGCAGTGGAAGCGGGGATGAGCAGTTCTTC. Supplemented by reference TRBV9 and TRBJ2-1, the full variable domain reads DSGVTQTPKHLITATGQRVTLRCSPRSGDLSVYWYQQSLDQGLQFLIQYYNGEERAKGNILERFSAQQFPDLHSELNLSSLELGDSALYFCASSGSGDEQFFGPGTRLTVL.

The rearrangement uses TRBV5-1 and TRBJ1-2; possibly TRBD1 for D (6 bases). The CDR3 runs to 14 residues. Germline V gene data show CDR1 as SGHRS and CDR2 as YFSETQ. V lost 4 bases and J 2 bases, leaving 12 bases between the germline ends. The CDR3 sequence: CASSPQGLNYGYTF. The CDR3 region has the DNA TGCGCCAGCAGCCCCCAGGGGCTAAACTATGGCTACACCTTC.

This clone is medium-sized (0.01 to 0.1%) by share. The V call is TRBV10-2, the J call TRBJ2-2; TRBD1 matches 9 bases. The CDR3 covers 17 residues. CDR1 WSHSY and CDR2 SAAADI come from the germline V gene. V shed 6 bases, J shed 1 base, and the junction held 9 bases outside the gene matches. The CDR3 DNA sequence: TGCGCCAGCAGAGGGCCTCCGGGACAGGGGAACACCGGGGAGCTGTTTTTT. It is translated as CASRGPPGQGNTGELFF.

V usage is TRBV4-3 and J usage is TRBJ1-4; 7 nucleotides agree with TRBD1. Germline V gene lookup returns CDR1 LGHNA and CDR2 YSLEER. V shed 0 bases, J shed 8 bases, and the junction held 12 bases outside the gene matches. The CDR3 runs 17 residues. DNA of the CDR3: TGCGCCAGCAGCCAAGATGTCCTGACAGGGAGAAACGAAAAACTGTTTTTT. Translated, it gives CASSQDVLTGRNEKLFF.

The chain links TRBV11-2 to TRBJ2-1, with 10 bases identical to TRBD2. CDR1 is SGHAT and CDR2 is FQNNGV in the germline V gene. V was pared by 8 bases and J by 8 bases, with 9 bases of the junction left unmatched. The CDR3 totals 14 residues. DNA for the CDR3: TGTGCCAGCCGGAGCGGGAGGGCCTTGTATGAGCAGTTCTTC. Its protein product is CASRSGRALYEQFF.

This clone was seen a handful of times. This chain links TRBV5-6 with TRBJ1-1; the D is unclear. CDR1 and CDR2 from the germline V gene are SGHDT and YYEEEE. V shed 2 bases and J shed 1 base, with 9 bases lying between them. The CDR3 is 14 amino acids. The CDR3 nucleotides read TGTGCCAGCAGCTTCGGTCCCCCGAACACTGAAGCTTTCTTT. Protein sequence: CASSFGPPNTEAFF. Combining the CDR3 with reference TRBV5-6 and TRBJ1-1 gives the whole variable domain DAGVTQSPTHLIKTRGQQVTLRCSPKSGHDTVSWYQQALGQGPQFIFQYYEEEERQRGNFPDRFSGHQFPNYSSELNVNALLLGDSALYLCASSFGPPNTEAFFGQGTRLTVV.

The CDR3 sequence is CASTPGPPHTDTQYF. The CDR3 nucleotides are TGTGCCAGCACCCCAGGACCCCCCCACACAGATACGCAGTATTTT. The chain couples TRBV27 to TRBJ2-3; D is unclear. This CDR3 is 15 amino acids long. Germline CDR1 MNHEY, CDR2 SMNVEV (reference sequence). Deletions cut 7 bases from V and 2 bases from J, with 16 bases between.

The CDR3 DNA sequence: TGTGCCAGCAGCGCCACTCCTCTTGAGAATTCACCCCTCCACTTT. It specifies CASSATPLENSPLHF. V gene TRBV9 combines with J gene TRBJ1-6, with unresolved D. CDR3 size: 15 residues. V lost 3 bases and J 7 bases, leaving 14 bases between the germline ends. The germline CDR1 and CDR2 sequences are SGDLS and YYNGEE.

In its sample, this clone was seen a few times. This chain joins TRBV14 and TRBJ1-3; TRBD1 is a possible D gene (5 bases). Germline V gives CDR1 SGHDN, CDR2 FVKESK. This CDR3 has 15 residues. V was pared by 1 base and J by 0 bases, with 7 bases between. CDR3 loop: CASSQGRGSGNTIYF. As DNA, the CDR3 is TGTGCCAGCAGCCAAGGGAGGGGCTCTGGAAACACCATATATTTT.

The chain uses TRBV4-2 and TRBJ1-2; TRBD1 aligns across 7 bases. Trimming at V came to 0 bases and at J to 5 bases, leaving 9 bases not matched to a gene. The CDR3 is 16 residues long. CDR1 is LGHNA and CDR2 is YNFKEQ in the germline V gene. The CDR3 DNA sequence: TGTGCCAGCAGCCAAGAGGGGGACAGCAAAGGGTATGGCTACACCTTC. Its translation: CASSQEGDSKGYGYTF.

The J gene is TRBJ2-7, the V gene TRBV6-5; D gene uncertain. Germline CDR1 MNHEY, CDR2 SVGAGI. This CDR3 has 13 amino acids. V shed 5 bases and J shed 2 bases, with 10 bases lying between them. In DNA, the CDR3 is TGTGCCAGCAGTGCAGGTGCGACCTACGAGCAGTACTTC. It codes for CASSAGATYEQYF.

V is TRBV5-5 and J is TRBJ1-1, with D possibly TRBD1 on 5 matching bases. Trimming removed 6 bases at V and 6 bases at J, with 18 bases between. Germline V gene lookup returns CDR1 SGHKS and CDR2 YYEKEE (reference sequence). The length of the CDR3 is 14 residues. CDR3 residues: CASTVGGIEAEAFF. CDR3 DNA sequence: TGTGCCAGCACCGTCGGGGGGATTGAGGCTGAAGCTTTCTTT.

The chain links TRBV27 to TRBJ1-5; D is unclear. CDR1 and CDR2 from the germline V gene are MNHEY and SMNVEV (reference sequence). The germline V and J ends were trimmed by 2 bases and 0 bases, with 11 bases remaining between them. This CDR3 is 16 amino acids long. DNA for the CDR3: TGTGCCAGCAGTTTAATGGGGTTTAATAGCAATCAGCCCCAGCATTTT. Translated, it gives CASSLMGFNSNQPQHF.

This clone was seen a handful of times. CDR3 sequence (DNA): TGTGCCAGCAGTGAAGATGGGAGGAGCAATCAGCCCCAGCATTTT. It translates to CASSEDGRSNQPQHF. J is TRBJ1-5 and V is TRBV2; no clear D gene. V was cut by 1 base and J by 1 base, with 8 bases left in between. CDR1 is SNHLY and CDR2 is FYNNEI in the germline V gene. This CDR3 has 15 amino acids. The full variable domain, in which reference TRBV2 and TRBJ1-5 provide the parts outside the CDR3, is EPEVTQTPSHQVTQMGQEVILRCVPISNHLYFYWYRQILGQKVEFLVSFYNNEISEKSEIFDDQFSVERPDGSNFTLKIRSTKLEDSAMYFCASSEDGRSNQPQHFGDGTRLSIL.

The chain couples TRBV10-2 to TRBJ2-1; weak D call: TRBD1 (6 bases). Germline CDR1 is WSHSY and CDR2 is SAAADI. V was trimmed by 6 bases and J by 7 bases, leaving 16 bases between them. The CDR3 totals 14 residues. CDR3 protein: CASRGDRLRNEQFF. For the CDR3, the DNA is TGCGCCAGCAGAGGAGACAGGTTGAGGAATGAGCAGTTCTTC.

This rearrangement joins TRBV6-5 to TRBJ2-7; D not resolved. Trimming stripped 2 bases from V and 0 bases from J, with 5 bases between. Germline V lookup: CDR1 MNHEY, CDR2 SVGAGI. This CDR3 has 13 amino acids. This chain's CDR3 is CASSYVHSYEQYF. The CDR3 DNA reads TGTGCCAGCAGTTACGTCCACTCCTACGAGCAGTACTTC.

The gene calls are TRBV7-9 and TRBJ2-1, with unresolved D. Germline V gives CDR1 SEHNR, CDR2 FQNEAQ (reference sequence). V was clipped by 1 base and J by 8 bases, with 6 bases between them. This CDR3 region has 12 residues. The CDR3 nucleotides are TGTGCCAGCAGCTTAGTGCTAGATGAGCAGTTCTTC. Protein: CASSLVLDEQFF.

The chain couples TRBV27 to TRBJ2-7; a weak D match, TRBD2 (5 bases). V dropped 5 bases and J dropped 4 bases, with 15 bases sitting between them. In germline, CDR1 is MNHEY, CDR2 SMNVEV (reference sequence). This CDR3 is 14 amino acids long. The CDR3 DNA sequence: TGTGCCAGCAGTCCGGGTTTAGCGAAGTACGAGCAGTACTTC. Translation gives CASSPGLAKYEQYF.

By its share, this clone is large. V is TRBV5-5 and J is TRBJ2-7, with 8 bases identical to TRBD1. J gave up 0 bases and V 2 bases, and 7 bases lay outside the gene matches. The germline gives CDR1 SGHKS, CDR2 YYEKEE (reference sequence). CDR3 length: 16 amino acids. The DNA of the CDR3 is TGTGCCAGCAGCTTCCTCTTGACAGGGGCCTCCTACGAGCAGTACTTC. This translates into CASSFLLTGASYEQYF.

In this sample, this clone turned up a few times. CDR3 sequence (DNA): TGTGCCAGCAGTTTATTAGGGCGGGAGGCCTACAATGAGCAGTTCTTC. Its protein is CASSLLGREAYNEQFF. This chain connects TRBV27 to TRBJ2-1; the match to TRBD2 covers 8 bases. The junction had 4 bases not matched to a gene; V was cut back by 1 base and J by 2 bases. Germline V gene sequence: CDR1 MNHEY, CDR2 SMNVEV (reference sequence). The CDR3 is 16 residues long.

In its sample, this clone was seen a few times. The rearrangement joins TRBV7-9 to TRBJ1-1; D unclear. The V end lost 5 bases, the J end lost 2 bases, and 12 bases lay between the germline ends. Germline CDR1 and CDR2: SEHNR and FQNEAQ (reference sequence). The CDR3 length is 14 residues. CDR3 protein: CASSLGRTNTEAFF. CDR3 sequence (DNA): TGTGCCAGCAGCCTCGGGCGGACCAACACTGAAGCTTTCTTT.

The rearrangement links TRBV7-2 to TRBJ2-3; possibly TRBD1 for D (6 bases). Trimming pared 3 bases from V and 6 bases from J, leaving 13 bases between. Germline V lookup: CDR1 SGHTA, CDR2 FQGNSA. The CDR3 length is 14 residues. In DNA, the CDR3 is TGTGCCAGCAGCTTTCGGCAGGGGTATGATACGCAGTATTTT. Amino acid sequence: CASSFRQGYDTQYF.